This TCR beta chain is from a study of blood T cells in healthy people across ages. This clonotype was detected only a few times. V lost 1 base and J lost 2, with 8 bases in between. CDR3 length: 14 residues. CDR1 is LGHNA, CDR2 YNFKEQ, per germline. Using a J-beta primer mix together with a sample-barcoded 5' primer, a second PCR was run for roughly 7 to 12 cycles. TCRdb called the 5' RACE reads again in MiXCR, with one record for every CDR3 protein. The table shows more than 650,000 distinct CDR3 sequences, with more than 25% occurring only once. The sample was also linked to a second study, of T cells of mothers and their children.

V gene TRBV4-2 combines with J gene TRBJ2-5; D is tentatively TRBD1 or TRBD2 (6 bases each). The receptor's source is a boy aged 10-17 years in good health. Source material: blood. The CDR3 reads CASSQAGAQETQYF. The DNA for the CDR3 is TGTGCCAGCAGCCAAGCGGGGGCGCAAGAGACCCAGTACTTC.